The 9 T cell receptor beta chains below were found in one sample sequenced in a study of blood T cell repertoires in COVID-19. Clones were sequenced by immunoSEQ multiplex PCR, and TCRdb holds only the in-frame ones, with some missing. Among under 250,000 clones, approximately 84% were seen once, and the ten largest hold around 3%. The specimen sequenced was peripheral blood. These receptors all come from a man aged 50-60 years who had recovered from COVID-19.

CDR3 DNA sequence: TGTGCCCGCTCCGGGACTAGCGGGATCACCGGGGAGCTGTTTTTT. It translates to CARSGTSGITGELFF. This chain links TRBV30 with TRBJ2-2; 13 positions match TRBD2. CDR1 and CDR2 from the germline V gene are GTSNPN and SVGIG (reference sequence). V lost 8 bases, J lost 4 bases, and 7 bases stayed unmatched. CDR3 length equals 15 residues.

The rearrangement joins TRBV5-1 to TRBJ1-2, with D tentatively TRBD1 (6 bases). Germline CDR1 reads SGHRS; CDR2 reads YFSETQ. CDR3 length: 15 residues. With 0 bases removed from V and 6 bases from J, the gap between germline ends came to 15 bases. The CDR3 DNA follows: TGCGCCAGCAGCTTGGGATCCGGGGGGCGGGATGGCTACACCTTC. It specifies CASSLGSGGRDGYTF.

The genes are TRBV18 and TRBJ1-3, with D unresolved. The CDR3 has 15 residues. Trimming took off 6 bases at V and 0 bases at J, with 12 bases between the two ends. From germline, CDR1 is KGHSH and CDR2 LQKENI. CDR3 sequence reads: CASSPLQFSGNTIYF. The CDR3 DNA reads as TGTGCCAGCTCGCCGCTCCAGTTCTCTGGAAACACCATATATTTT.

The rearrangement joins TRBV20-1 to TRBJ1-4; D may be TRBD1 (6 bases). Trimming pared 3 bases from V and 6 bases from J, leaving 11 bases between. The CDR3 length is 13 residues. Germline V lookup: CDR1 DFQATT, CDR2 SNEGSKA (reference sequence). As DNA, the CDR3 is TGCAGTGCTAGTGTCCCAGGGGATGAAAAACTGTTTTTT. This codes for CSASVPGDEKLFF.

The CDR3 nucleotides are TGTGCCAGCAGCTTCCGGACAAGCCTTTGGGAGCAGTACTTC. This gives the protein CASSFRTSLWEQYF. The V and J genes are TRBV5-6 and TRBJ2-7, with D tentatively TRBD1 (5 bases). The CDR3 sequence is 14 residues long. The V end was cut by 2 bases, the J end by 7 bases, with 16 bases between. Germline CDR1 SGHDT, CDR2 YYEEEE.

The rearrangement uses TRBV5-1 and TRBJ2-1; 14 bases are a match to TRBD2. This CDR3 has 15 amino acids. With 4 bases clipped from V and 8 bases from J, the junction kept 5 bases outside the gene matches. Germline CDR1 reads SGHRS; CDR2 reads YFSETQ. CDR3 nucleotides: TGCGCCAGCAGCCGACTAGCGGGAGGGCCCCATGAGCAGTTCTTC. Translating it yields CASSRLAGGPHEQFF. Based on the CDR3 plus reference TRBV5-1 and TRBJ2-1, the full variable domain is KAGVTQTPRYLIKTRGQQVTLSCSPISGHRSVSWYQQTPGQGLQFLFEYFSETQRNKGNFPGRFSGRQFSNSRSEMNVSTLELGDSALYLCASSRLAGGPHEQFFGPGTRLTVL.

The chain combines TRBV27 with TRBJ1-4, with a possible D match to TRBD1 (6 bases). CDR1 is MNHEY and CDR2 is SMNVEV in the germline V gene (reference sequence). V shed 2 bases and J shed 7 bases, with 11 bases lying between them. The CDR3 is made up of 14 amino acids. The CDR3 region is CASSLNRVAEKLFF. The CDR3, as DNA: TGTGCCAGCAGTTTAAACAGGGTGGCTGAAAAACTGTTTTTT.

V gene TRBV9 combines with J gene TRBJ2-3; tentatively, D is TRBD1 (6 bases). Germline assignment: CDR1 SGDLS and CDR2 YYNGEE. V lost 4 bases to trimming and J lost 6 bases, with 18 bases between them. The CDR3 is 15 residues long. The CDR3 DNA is TGTGCCAGCAGCCGTGTTCAGGGGTTGGGCGATACGCAGTATTTT. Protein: CASSRVQGLGDTQYF.

The CDR3 DNA reads TGCGCCAGCAGCCCAGATTTCCATGAGCAGTTCTTC. Amino acids: CASSPDFHEQFF. The rearrangement joins TRBV5-1 to TRBJ2-1; D is uncertain. V was cut by 4 bases and J by 8 bases, with 10 bases left in between. This CDR3 contains 12 residues. Germline V gives CDR1 SGHRS, CDR2 YFSETQ.